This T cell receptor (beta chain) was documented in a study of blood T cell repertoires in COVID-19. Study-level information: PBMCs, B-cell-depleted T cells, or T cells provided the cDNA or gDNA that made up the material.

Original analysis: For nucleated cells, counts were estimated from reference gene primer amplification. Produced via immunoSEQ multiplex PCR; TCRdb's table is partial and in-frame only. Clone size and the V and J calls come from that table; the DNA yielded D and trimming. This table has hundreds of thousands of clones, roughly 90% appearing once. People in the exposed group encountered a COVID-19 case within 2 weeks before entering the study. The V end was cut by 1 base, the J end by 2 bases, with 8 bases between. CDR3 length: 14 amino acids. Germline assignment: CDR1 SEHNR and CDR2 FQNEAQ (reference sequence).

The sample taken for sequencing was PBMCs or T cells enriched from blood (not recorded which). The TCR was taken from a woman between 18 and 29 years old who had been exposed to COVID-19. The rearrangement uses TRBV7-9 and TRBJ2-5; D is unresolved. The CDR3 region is CASSLGGSQETQYF. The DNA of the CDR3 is TGTGCCAGCAGCTTAGGTGGCAGTCAAGAGACCCAGTACTTC.